The present T cell receptor (beta chain) was sequenced within a study of OX40 agonist ivuxolimab in advanced cancers. Regarding the research as a whole: The costimulatory receptor OX40 (CD134) was targeted by ivuxolimab, a fully human IgG2 agonistic monoclonal antibody. Among the 52 dose-escalation patients, 19 had hepatocellular carcinoma, approximately 15 melanoma, 9 renal cell carcinoma and 9 head and neck cancer. Intravenous ivuxolimab was administered to patients every 2 weeks at six dose levels: 0.01, 0.1, 0.3, 1.5, 3 and 10 mg/kg. Patients were allowed to have had prior anti-PD-1, anti-PD-L1 or anti-CTLA-4 therapy, and around 41% of the dose-escalation patients had previously received checkpoint inhibitors. In the dose-escalation cohort, around four fifths of patients were male, and the mean age was around 60 years, with a range of 23 to 79. The purpose of peripheral TCRbeta sequencing was to test whether ivuxolimab changed TCR sequence diversity and led to clonal T-cell expansion. The paper describes the monotherapy dose-escalation part (N ≈ 50 patients) of the phase I trial of ivuxolimab. Partial responses were achieved by three dose-escalation patients, of whom one had hepatocellular carcinoma and two had cutaneous melanoma.

Regarding this clone: The antigen this receptor binds is unknown. No base qualities exist here, and no much larger clone lies one base off it.

Genomic DNA was extracted from sorted cells for sequencing of the TCRbeta CDR3 region. TCRbeta CDR3 regions were sequenced using the immunoSEQ Assay. TCRdb re-hosts the immuneACCESS table, in-frame sequences only. Its copies lack some clones; in the studies checked, an unresolved V gene accounts for under half of them, and the cause for the rest is not known. Recorded for this sample are approximately 70,000 clones; around 73% of them occurred a single time. The top ten clones comprise around 1.7% of the sample. The trial excluded patients who had a history of autoimmune disease or who were on systemic immunosuppression. In every dose cohort, peripheral blood was drawn for TCR sequencing at baseline, cycle 4 day 1, and cycle 7 day 1. Samples came from an open-label, multicenter, first-in-human phase I dose-escalation trial of ivuxolimab. The trial enrolled adults with locally advanced or metastatic head and neck squamous cell, hepatocellular, melanoma or renal cell carcinoma. Before TCR sequencing, CD4+ T cells and CD8+ T cells from peripheral blood were sorted into separate populations.

Findings and caveats that apply to the study as a whole: Low levels of normalized T-cell clonal expansion were also shown by some nonresponding patients. After ivuxolimab, expanded clones were on average more numerous among CD8+ T cells than among CD4+ T cells. Partial responders in the 0.1-3.0 mg/kg groups had among the lowest normalized peripheral clonal expansion, especially among CD8+ T cells. Clonal expansion of both CD4+ and CD8+ blood T cells was observed from baseline to week 6 at doses 0.1 to 3.0 mg/kg. The antigen specificity of the peripheral T cells that underwent clonal expansion was not determined.

The receptor's source is an adult with an advanced solid tumor such as melanoma, head and neck, liver or kidney cancer. The specimen comprised CD4+ or CD8+ T cells sorted from blood, sampled in a trial of the OX40 agonist ivuxolimab.

Read as DNA, the sequence is TGTGCCAGCAGCTTATTGGAGGTTAACTATGGCTACACCTTC. The translation is CASSLLEVNYGYTF. The chain joins TRBV7-8 to TRBJ1-2, with the D gene not confidently named. V and J lose 2 bases and 1 base, and a span of 8 bases separates them. Inclusive of the bounding cysteine and phenylalanine, the CDR3 is 14 residues long. Left in the record is the CDR3 DNA by itself, 42 bases read in frame from the first base. CDR1 and CDR2, looked up from the germline V gene, are SGHVS and FQNEAQ.